This TCR beta chain was captured by sequencing in a study of cytomegalovirus exposure and HLA in healthy donors. About the study: An early release of data contained tens of millions of unique TCRs, which came from HLA-typed donors. Study observations and caveats: The productive fraction for most TCR beta V segments was about 87% or about 30% in an earlier analysis.

Concerning this clone: Its antigen is undetermined.

This CDR3 spans 15 amino acids. Germline assignment: CDR1 LNHDA and CDR2 SQIVND (reference sequence). The V end was cut by 5 bases, the J end by 5 bases, with 18 bases between. Researchers ran the PCR with 60 Vbeta and 13 Jbeta primers. Repertoires were generated with immunoSEQ multiplex PCR, while TCRdb's copy carries only in-frame clones and drops some. The repertoire shows around 100,000 clones; the top ten hold roughly 3.5%. This chain joins TRBV19 and TRBJ2-5; the D gene is possibly TRBD2 (7 bases). The TCR was taken from a man aged 25 to 40 in good health and CMV-seronegative. The sample consisted of PBMCs. The CDR3 region is CASSVPGGAWETQYF. The CDR3 DNA reads as TGTGCCAGTAGTGTGCCTGGGGGGGCTTGGGAGACCCAGTACTTC. Variable domain in full (rest from reference TRBV19 and TRBJ2-5): DGGITQSPKYLFRKEGQNVTLSCEQNLNHDAMYWYRQDPGQGLRLIYYSQIVNDFQKGDIAEGYSVSREKKESFPLTVTSAQKNPTAFYLCASSVPGGAWETQYFGPGTRLLVL.